The 25 T cell receptor beta chains presented below share a single source sample, sequenced in a study of cytomegalovirus exposure and HLA in healthy donors. The repertoire was sequenced with immunoSEQ multiplex PCR; TCRdb's copy has only in-frame clones and lacks some. This sample yields roughly 250,000 clones, of which approximately 84% are seen a single time; 1.2% belongs to the top ten. Input material: PBMCs. The source is a woman in her 30s in good health and CMV-seropositive.

The rearrangement joins TRBV27 to TRBJ2-3; TRBD1 aligns across 7 bases. This CDR3 is 16 amino acids long. Germline V gives CDR1 MNHEY, CDR2 SMNVEV (reference sequence). V shed 0 bases, J shed 3 bases, and the junction held 6 bases outside the gene matches. The CDR3 spells CASSLSARGSTDTQYF. The CDR3 DNA follows: TGTGCCAGCAGTTTATCTGCCAGGGGGTCTACAGATACGCAGTATTTT.

The chain links TRBV7-2 to TRBJ2-5; TRBD1 is a possible D gene (6 bases). The CDR3 is 14 amino acids. Trimming removed 1 base from V and 2 bases from J, with 8 bases in between. The germline CDR1 and CDR2 sequences are SGHTA and FQGNSA. In DNA form, the CDR3 reads TGTGCCAGCAGCTTAGAACAGGGTCAAGAGACCCAGTACTTC. It specifies CASSLEQGQETQYF.

The rearrangement uses TRBV29-1 and TRBJ2-5; 12 bases are shared with TRBD2. V shed 8 bases, J shed 4 bases, and the junction held 8 bases outside the gene matches. The CDR3 has 14 residues. Germline CDR1 reads SQVTM; CDR2 reads ANQGSEA. CDR3 region: CSTRLAGDLETQYF. The CDR3 nucleotides read TGCAGCACCAGACTAGCGGGAGATCTAGAGACCCAGTACTTC.

J is TRBJ1-1 and V is TRBV7-9; D uncertain. The CDR3 covers 14 residues. Per the germline V gene, CDR1 is SEHNR and CDR2 is FQNEAQ (reference sequence). V lost 2 bases and J 6 bases, leaving 13 bases between the germline ends. The CDR3 spells CASSLIRVGAEAFF. CDR3 bases: TGTGCCAGCAGCTTAATCCGGGTCGGGGCTGAAGCTTTCTTT.

V gene TRBV6-4 combines with J gene TRBJ2-1, with 7 positions matching TRBD1. This CDR3 comprises 14 residues. The germline V gene has CDR1 MRHNA and CDR2 SNTAGT. Losses at the gene ends were 3 bases for V and 6 bases for J; bases not matched to a gene: 5. DNA for the CDR3: TGTGCCAGCAGTGAAGGGGACAGTAGCAATGAGCAGTTCTTC. The encoded protein is CASSEGDSSNEQFF.

The gene calls are TRBV18 and TRBJ1-1; D gene ambiguous. The germline V and J ends were trimmed by 0 bases and 0 bases, with 8 bases remaining between them. CDR1 and CDR2 from the germline V gene are KGHSH and LQKENI. The CDR3 is 15 amino acids. CDR3 loop: CASSPPSVVNTEAFF. The CDR3 region has the DNA TGTGCCAGCTCACCACCGTCGGTAGTGAACACTGAAGCTTTCTTT.

This clone was seen more than once but under ten times. The genes are TRBV18 and TRBJ2-7; D is unclear. This CDR3 contains 12 residues. Trimming took 6 bases from V and 6 from J, leaving 12 bases between them. Germline loops: CDR1 KGHSH, CDR2 LQKENI. The CDR3 DNA sequence: TGTGCCAGCTCCCCCGTCGTATCCGAGCAGTACTTC. Translation gives CASSPVVSEQYF.

The chain is built from TRBV10-3 and TRBJ1-1; no reliable D call. The CDR3 totals 11 residues. Between the trimmed V and J ends, which lost 3 bases and 5 bases, there was a span of 4 bases. Germline V gene lookup returns CDR1 ENHRY and CDR2 SYGVKD. CDR3 region: CAISDLTEAFF. CDR3 in DNA: TGTGCCATCAGTGATCTAACTGAAGCTTTCTTT.

This clone was counted a few times. This sequence joins TRBV30 and TRBJ2-7, with a possible D match to TRBD2 (7 bases). Looked up from germline, CDR1 is GTSNPN and CDR2 is SVGIG (reference sequence). V lost 8 bases and J 7 bases, leaving 24 bases between the germline ends. CDR3 size: 14 residues. CDR3 residues: CAGTPAGRGWEQYF. CDR3 nucleotides: TGTGCCGGGACACCAGCGGGACGTGGGTGGGAGCAGTACTTC.

The chain employs TRBV18 and TRBJ2-6, with a weak D call TRBD2 (5 bases). Germline CDR1 and CDR2: KGHSH and LQKENI. The CDR3 runs 17 residues. Trimming stripped 0 bases from V and 2 bases from J, with 11 bases between. CDR3 region: CASSPPPGSAGANVLTF. As DNA, the CDR3 is TGTGCCAGCTCACCACCGCCGGGAAGTGCTGGGGCCAACGTCCTGACTTTC.

This chain joins TRBV19 and TRBJ2-7; 12 bases line up with TRBD2. After removal of 5 bases from V and 6 bases from J, the junction contained 8 bases not matched to a gene. Germline values: CDR1 LNHDA, CDR2 SQIVND (reference sequence). The CDR3 spans 15 residues. The CDR3 loop reads CASSPLLAGGGEQYF. In DNA, the CDR3 is TGTGCCAGTAGTCCGTTACTAGCGGGAGGTGGCGAGCAGTACTTC.

The V gene is TRBV6-1, the J gene TRBJ1-2, with a tentative D call TRBD1 (5 bases). This CDR3 has 13 residues. The V and J ends lost 7 bases and 2 bases respectively, with 11 bases between them. Per the germline V gene, CDR1 is MNHNS and CDR2 is SASEGT. CDR3 DNA sequence: TGTGCCAGCAAGCTCAGGGAAAACTATGGCTACACCTTC. Protein sequence: CASKLRENYGYTF.

V usage is TRBV6-1 and J usage is TRBJ2-2; a possible D gene is TRBD2 (5 bases). Per the germline V gene, CDR1 is MNHNS and CDR2 is SASEGT. The CDR3 runs to 14 residues. The V gene lost 8 bases and the J gene lost 2 bases, with 12 bases spanning the gap. Written as DNA, the CDR3 is TGTGCCAGCCTCCCCGGGGTAAACACCGGGGAGCTGTTTTTT. Translated: CASLPGVNTGELFF.

The rearrangement links TRBV28 to TRBJ1-5, with unresolved D. This CDR3 is 14 amino acids long. V gave up 2 bases and J gave up 3 bases, with 8 bases separating them. Germline V gene lookup returns CDR1 MDHEN and CDR2 SYDVKM. The CDR3 sequence: CASSLGHNNQPQHF. The CDR3, as DNA: TGTGCCAGCAGTTTAGGGCATAACAATCAGCCCCAGCATTTT.

This chain links TRBV27 with TRBJ2-5; D not resolved. CDR1 is MNHEY and CDR2 is SMNVEV in the germline V gene (reference sequence). Trimming took 6 bases from V and 13 from J, leaving 18 bases between them. The CDR3 is 12 residues long. Written as DNA, the CDR3 is TGTGCCAGCAGCCGAACTTCAGGTGCGTGGTACTTC. This encodes CASSRTSGAWYF.

The rearrangement uses TRBV27 and TRBJ1-5, with 12 bases matching TRBD1. The trim removed 1 base at V and 0 bases at J, leaving 13 bases unmatched. The CDR3 extends over 21 amino acids. Germline values: CDR1 MNHEY, CDR2 SMNVEV (reference sequence). CDR3 loop: CASSLFGWGTGGRDSNQPQHF. CDR3 DNA: TGTGCCAGCAGTTTATTTGGTTGGGGGACAGGGGGCCGGGATAGCAATCAGCCCCAGCATTTT.

V and J are TRBV5-1 and TRBJ2-3, with D possibly matching TRBD1 (6 bases). The CDR3 covers 13 residues. The V gene's germline CDR1 is SGHRS and CDR2 YFSETQ. Trimming left V 0 bases short and J 8 bases short, with 10 bases between. In DNA, the CDR3 is TGCGCCAGCAGCTTGGAGGGGGATCGTACGCAGTATTTT. Translation gives CASSLEGDRTQYF. The full variable domain, its missing parts supplied by reference TRBV5-1 and TRBJ2-3, is KAGVTQTPRYLIKTRGQQVTLSCSPISGHRSVSWYQQTPGQGLQFLFEYFSETQRNKGNFPGRFSGRQFSNSRSEMNVSTLELGDSALYLCASSLEGDRTQYFGPGTRLTVL.

The chain recombines TRBV23-1 with TRBJ2-7; possibly TRBD2 for D (5 bases). TRBV23-1 is reported as an ORF; its role is uncertain. Trimming stripped 0 bases from V and 1 base from J, with 10 bases between. This CDR3 contains 15 residues. The CDR3 sequence: CASSQSWEWSYEQYF. CDR3 sequence (DNA): TGCGCCAGCAGTCAATCCTGGGAGTGGTCCTACGAGCAGTACTTC.

Only one count was recorded for this clone. The V and J genes are TRBV19 and TRBJ2-5, with 8 bases aligning to TRBD2. With V trimmed by 6 bases and J by 3 bases, 6 bases remained unmatched. Per germline, CDR1 LNHDA and CDR2 SQIVND (reference sequence). The CDR3 extends over 14 amino acids. The CDR3 here is CASRDAGGKETQYF. The CDR3 nucleotides are TGTGCCAGTAGGGACGCGGGGGGTAAAGAGACCCAGTACTTC.

The genes are TRBV9 and TRBJ2-5; D ambiguous. Germline V lookup: CDR1 SGDLS, CDR2 YYNGEE. V lost 0 bases to trimming and J lost 7 bases, with 10 bases between them. This CDR3 has 13 amino acids. CDR3: CASSVEWSGTQYF. The CDR3 DNA reads TGTGCCAGCAGCGTAGAATGGTCCGGGACCCAGTACTTC.

This chain uses TRBV5-1 with TRBJ2-1, with a weak D call TRBD2 (6 bases). V lost 1 base, J lost 6 bases, and 11 bases lay in between. The CDR3 has 14 residues. The germline gives CDR1 SGHRS, CDR2 YFSETQ. The CDR3 loop is CASSLNGRANEQFF. The CDR3 nucleotides read TGCGCCAGCAGCTTGAACGGGAGAGCCAATGAGCAGTTCTTC. Variable domain in full (rest from reference TRBV5-1 and TRBJ2-1): KAGVTQTPRYLIKTRGQQVTLSCSPISGHRSVSWYQQTPGQGLQFLFEYFSETQRNKGNFPGRFSGRQFSNSRSEMNVSTLELGDSALYLCASSLNGRANEQFFGPGTRLTVL.

This chain connects TRBV16 to TRBJ2-7; the match to TRBD1 covers 7 bases. The CDR3 length is 15 residues. CDR1 and CDR2 from the germline V gene are KGHSY and FQNENV. V was clipped by 2 bases and J by 0 bases; unmatched bases: 4. CDR3 sequence (DNA): TGTGCCAGCAGCCAAAGTCCAGGGGGCTCCTACGAGCAGTACTTC. Translated, it gives CASSQSPGGSYEQYF.

The J gene is TRBJ2-3, the V gene TRBV25-1, with D possibly being TRBD2 (6 bases). The CDR3 has 15 amino acids. Between the trimmed V and J ends, which lost 1 base and 4 bases, there was a span of 12 bases. Germline CDR1 is MGHDK and CDR2 is SYGVNS. Written as DNA, the CDR3 is TGTGCCAGCAGTGAATCCTTGACTAGTCCAGATACGCAGTATTTT. Amino acid sequence: CASSESLTSPDTQYF.

The V gene is TRBV5-1, the J gene TRBJ1-4, with D possibly matching TRBD1 (6 bases). CDR3 length: 15 residues. The germline V gene encodes CDR1 SGHRS and CDR2 YFSETQ. Trimming removed 5 bases from V and 3 bases from J, with 14 bases in between. CDR3 nucleotides: TGCGCCAGCAGGCCAGGACAGAGACCTAATGAAAAACTGTTTTTT. Amino acid sequence: CASRPGQRPNEKLFF.

This clone was counted between two and nine times. The sample holds other DNA sequences that translate to the same CDR3. CDR3 sequence (DNA): TGTGCCAGCAGCGTAGCAGGGGCAAATCAGCCCCAGCATTTT. As protein: CASSVAGANQPQHF. V gene TRBV9 combines with J gene TRBJ1-5; D perhaps matches TRBD1 (6 bases). This CDR3 spans 14 amino acids. Trimming took off 0 bases at V and 4 bases at J, with 8 bases between the two ends. Germline values: CDR1 SGDLS, CDR2 YYNGEE.